Following are 29 T cell receptor beta chains from one sample sequenced in a study of blood T cell repertoires in COVID-19. Produced via immunoSEQ multiplex PCR; TCRdb's table is partial and in-frame only. The top ten hold 2.9% of the sample, which has about 310,000 clones, around 90% seen once. Sequences were obtained from peripheral blood. The receptors here all came from a woman in her thirties with COVID-19, enrolled during active disease.

CDR3 sequence (DNA): TGTGCCAGCAGCTTGGGGACAGCACAAGAGACCCAGTACTTC. Translating it yields CASSLGTAQETQYF. The chain carries TRBV11-1 and TRBJ2-5, with 7 nucleotides matching TRBD1. Trimming took 3 bases from V and 2 from J; bases not matched to a gene: 3. Germline V lookup: CDR1 SGHAT, CDR2 FQDESV (reference sequence). This CDR3 region has 14 residues.

The chain employs TRBV18 and TRBJ1-1, with D maybe TRBD1 (6 bases). The CDR3 has 14 residues. The V end was cut by 6 bases, the J end by 4 bases, with 15 bases between. CDR1 is KGHSH, CDR2 LQKENI, per germline. The DNA for the CDR3 is TGTGCCAGCTCGGCGGGGGCGGGAGGCACTGAAGCTTTCTTT. This encodes CASSAGAGGTEAFF.

The chain uses TRBV5-1 and TRBJ1-2; D perhaps matches TRBD1 (6 bases). Germline V gene data show CDR1 as SGHRS and CDR2 as YFSETQ. CDR3 length: 15 amino acids. The V end lost 0 bases, the J end lost 0 bases, and 9 bases lay between the germline ends. CDR3 nucleotides: TGCGCCAGCAGCTTGGGCCAGGGGTCTAACTATGGCTACACCTTC. It yields the protein CASSLGQGSNYGYTF.

This chain links TRBV30 with TRBJ2-7; TRBD1 aligns across 7 bases. V lost 4 bases and J lost 2; bases outside the gene matches: 5. Germline assignment: CDR1 GTSNPN and CDR2 SVGIG (reference sequence). This CDR3 comprises 13 residues. The CDR3: CAWMSGTAYEQYF. The CDR3 DNA sequence: TGTGCCTGGATGTCTGGGACAGCCTACGAGCAGTACTTC. The complete variable domain, with remaining parts taken from reference TRBV30 and TRBJ2-7, reads SQTIHQWPATLVQPVGSPLSLECTVEGTSNPNLYWYRQAAGRGLQLLFYSVGIGQISSEVPQNLSASRPQDRQFILSSKKLLLSDSGFYLCAWMSGTAYEQYFGPGTRLTVT.

This chain connects TRBV19 to TRBJ2-7, with 9 bases matching TRBD1. The germline CDR1 and CDR2 sequences are LNHDA and SQIVND (reference sequence). The V gene end was trimmed by 5 bases and the J gene end by 5 bases; junction bases not matched to a gene: 7. This CDR3 has 14 amino acids. The CDR3 coding sequence is TGTGCCAGTAGTGTCGGACAGGGGCGGAACGAGCAGTACTTC. Its translation: CASSVGQGRNEQYF.

This clone was seen a handful of times. The V gene is TRBV30, the J gene TRBJ1-2, with 9 bases lining up with TRBD1. V lost 1 base and J lost 4; bases outside the gene matches: 10. The CDR3 is 16 residues long. CDR1 is GTSNPN and CDR2 is SVGIG in the germline V gene (reference sequence). In nucleotides, the CDR3 is TGTGCCTGGAGTGAGACAGGGGGACTTTCAGGCTATGGCTACACCTTC. Translated: CAWSETGGLSGYGYTF.

The genes are TRBV11-2 and TRBJ1-2; TRBD1 matches 7 bases. This CDR3 has 14 amino acids. J gave up 5 bases and V 5 bases, and 8 bases lay outside the gene matches. In germline, CDR1 is SGHAT, CDR2 FQNNGV. CDR3 nucleotides: TGTGCCAGCAGCCAGGACAGGTTATTTTATGGCTACACCTTC. This encodes CASSQDRLFYGYTF.

This chain uses TRBV4-1 with TRBJ2-7, with D perhaps matching TRBD2 (6 bases). Germline V gene data show CDR1 as MGHRA and CDR2 as YSYEKL. This CDR3 comprises 17 residues. Between the trimmed V and J ends, which lost 0 bases and 1 base, there was a span of 16 bases. DNA for the CDR3: TGCGCCAGCAGCCAAGAATCAGTACAGGCGGGATCCTACGAGCAGTACTTC. This gives the protein CASSQESVQAGSYEQYF.

The chain recombines TRBV10-2 with TRBJ2-7, with 12 bases aligning to TRBD2. Per the germline V gene, CDR1 is WSHSY and CDR2 is SAAADI. The CDR3 sequence is 16 residues long. V trimming: 4 bases; J trimming: 5 bases; junction bases outside the gene matches: 9. Here the CDR3 reads CASSGASGRDSHEQYF. The CDR3 DNA sequence: TGCGCCAGCAGTGGGGCTAGCGGGAGGGATTCCCACGAGCAGTACTTC.

The V and J genes are TRBV30 and TRBJ2-2; no clear D. The V gene lost 4 bases and the J gene lost 0 bases, with 9 bases spanning the gap. The V gene's germline CDR1 is GTSNPN and CDR2 SVGIG (reference sequence). The CDR3 length is 14 residues. The CDR3 region has the DNA TGTGCCTGGACCCGCGCGGCGAACACCGGGGAGCTGTTTTTT. It yields the protein CAWTRAANTGELFF.

A single count supports this clone. The rearrangement uses TRBV5-4 and TRBJ2-1, with 9 bases aligning to TRBD1. V dropped 2 bases and J dropped 10; count of bases not matched to a gene: 10. Looked up from germline, CDR1 is SGHNT and CDR2 is YYREEE (reference sequence). The CDR3 length is 15 residues. In DNA, the CDR3 is TGTGCCAGCAGCTTAACCCCGACAGGGGGTAACGAGCAGTTCTTC. It codes for CASSLTPTGGNEQFF.

A few counts support this clone. The V call is TRBV9, the J call TRBJ2-7; possible D gene TRBD1, 6 bases. Per germline, CDR1 SGDLS and CDR2 YYNGEE. V shed 0 bases and J shed 7 bases, with 14 bases lying between them. The CDR3 is 14 residues long. This chain's CDR3 is CASSVGSGVSEQYF. The CDR3, as DNA: TGTGCCAGCAGCGTAGGGTCAGGGGTCTCTGAGCAGTACTTC.

J is TRBJ2-7 and V is TRBV11-1, with 9 bases matching TRBD1. V gave up 5 bases and J gave up 3 bases; unmatched junction bases: 11. Germline-derived CDR1 and CDR2 are SGHAT and FQDESV (reference sequence). The CDR3 consists of 16 residues. The DNA for the CDR3 is TGTGCCAGCAGCCCTGGAAGGACAGGGGTTTTCTACGAGCAGTACTTC. Translating gives CASSPGRTGVFYEQYF.

The chain carries TRBV30 and TRBJ2-2; no clear D. This CDR3 is built from 12 residues. The germline gives CDR1 GTSNPN, CDR2 SVGIG (reference sequence). Trimming took 0 bases from V and 10 from J, leaving 9 bases between them. CDR3 amino acids: CAWSVRQAELFF. The DNA of the CDR3 is TGTGCCTGGAGTGTAAGGCAGGCGGAGCTGTTTTTT.

V and J are TRBV9 and TRBJ2-3; no clear D. CDR3 length: 16 amino acids. V was trimmed by 1 base and J by 4 bases, leaving 16 bases between them. From germline, CDR1 is SGDLS and CDR2 YYNGEE. Here the CDR3 reads CASSVLGEARSDTQYF. DNA of the CDR3: TGTGCCAGCAGCGTATTGGGTGAAGCGCGGTCAGATACGCAGTATTTT.

The table lists this clone with a count of one. J is TRBJ2-1 and V is TRBV5-4; tentatively, D is TRBD1 (6 bases). This CDR3 region has 14 residues. CDR1 is SGHNT and CDR2 is YYREEE in the germline V gene (reference sequence). Trimming stripped 0 bases from V and 6 bases from J, with 10 bases between. CDR3 in amino acids: CASSLGAGANEQFF. The CDR3 DNA reads as TGTGCCAGCAGCTTGGGGGCAGGGGCCAATGAGCAGTTCTTC.

This sequence joins TRBV27 and TRBJ2-3; 10 bases align to TRBD2. The CDR3 has 16 residues. Germline V gene lookup returns CDR1 MNHEY and CDR2 SMNVEV (reference sequence). With V trimmed by 5 bases and J by 4 bases, 9 bases remained unmatched. Written as DNA, the CDR3 is TGTGCCAGCAGTCAATCCGGGACTAGCGTTTCAGATACGCAGTATTTT. Its translation: CASSQSGTSVSDTQYF.

The chain is built from TRBV19 and TRBJ2-5; perhaps TRBD2 as D (6 bases). Trimming took off 2 bases at V and 5 bases at J, with 21 bases between the two ends. Germline CDR1 reads LNHDA; CDR2 reads SQIVND (reference sequence). This CDR3 is 17 amino acids long. CDR3 DNA sequence: TGTGCCAGTAGTATAAACGGCCCTGGGGGAGGTGTGGAGACCCAGTACTTC. Protein sequence: CASSINGPGGGVETQYF. Together with reference TRBV19 and TRBJ2-5, the CDR3 gives the full variable domain: DGGITQSPKYLFRKEGQNVTLSCEQNLNHDAMYWYRQDPGQGLRLIYYSQIVNDFQKGDIAEGYSVSREKKESFPLTVTSAQKNPTAFYLCASSINGPGGGVETQYFGPGTRLLVL.

This clone was observed a single time. The chain is built from TRBV10-1 and TRBJ1-1; 10 bases fit TRBD1. The germline V gene encodes CDR1 WNHNN and CDR2 SYGVQD (reference sequence). This CDR3 is 17 amino acids long. The junction had 11 bases not matched to a gene; V was cut back by 4 bases and J by 3 bases. In DNA, the CDR3 is TGCGCCAGCAGTGTCCCGGGGGACAGGGGCACGTACACTGAAGCTTTCTTT. This sequence encodes CASSVPGDRGTYTEAFF.

The chain carries TRBV7-9 and TRBJ1-1; a possible D gene is TRBD1 (6 bases). The CDR3 length is 15 residues. CDR1 SEHNR and CDR2 FQNEAQ come from the germline V gene (reference sequence). Trimming removed 5 bases from V and 1 base from J, with 14 bases in between. CDR3 amino acids: CASSILQGENTEAFF. The CDR3 nucleotides read TGTGCCAGCAGCATCCTACAGGGTGAGAACACTGAAGCTTTCTTT.

This clone was detected once. CDR3 in amino acids: CASGGNEQFF. CDR3 sequence (DNA): TGTGCTTCGGGCGGGAATGAGCAGTTCTTC. This chain uses TRBV11-2 with TRBJ2-1; D may be TRBD2 (5 bases). Germline assignment: CDR1 SGHAT and CDR2 FQNNGV. The CDR3 sequence is 10 residues long.

This clone was seen more than once but under ten times. This rearrangement joins TRBV25-1 to TRBJ2-7, with 7 bases lining up with TRBD1. With 6 bases clipped from V and 2 bases from J, the junction kept 13 bases outside the gene matches. The CDR3 has 16 residues. Germline V lookup: CDR1 MGHDK, CDR2 SYGVNS. The CDR3 loop reads CASSRGTGTTTYEQYF. The CDR3 region has the DNA TGTGCCAGCAGCAGGGGGACCGGGACAACAACCTACGAGCAGTACTTC.

The V call is TRBV28, the J call TRBJ1-1; D possibly corresponds to TRBD1 (6 bases). Trimming removed 4 bases from V and 5 bases from J, with 14 bases in between. The length of the CDR3 is 14 residues. Germline-derived CDR1 and CDR2 are MDHEN and SYDVKM. CDR3 in amino acids: CASSWGRGLTEAFF. The CDR3 DNA is TGTGCCAGCAGTTGGGGCAGGGGTTTGACTGAAGCTTTCTTT.

The gene calls are TRBV30 and TRBJ1-1; D unclear. The V end was cut by 0 bases, the J end by 4 bases, with 12 bases between. The CDR3 has 14 residues. Germline V gene sequence: CDR1 GTSNPN, CDR2 SVGIG (reference sequence). The CDR3 DNA reads TGTGCCTGGAGTGTAAAGTGGAGACCCACTGAAGCTTTCTTT. Its translation is CAWSVKWRPTEAFF.

The chain employs TRBV11-3 and TRBJ1-1; 10 bases are a match to TRBD1. Germline V CDR1 and CDR2: SGHNT, YENEEA. The V gene end was trimmed by 5 bases and the J gene end by 3 bases; junction bases not matched to a gene: 15. The CDR3 is 18 residues long. The CDR3 loop is CASSHCIGTGELDTEAFF. The CDR3 DNA sequence: TGTGCCAGCAGCCACTGCATCGGGACAGGGGAGCTGGACACTGAAGCTTTCTTT.

The chain employs TRBV19 and TRBJ1-5; no clear D. Germline-derived CDR1 and CDR2 are LNHDA and SQIVND (reference sequence). The germline V and J ends were trimmed by 6 bases and 0 bases, with 9 bases remaining between them. This CDR3 is 14 amino acids long. The CDR3 here is CASSPPSSNQPQHF. CDR3 DNA sequence: TGTGCCAGTAGCCCCCCCAGTAGCAATCAGCCCCAGCATTTT.

The rearrangement joins TRBV12-3 or TRBV12-4 to TRBJ2-7, with 9 nucleotides matching TRBD1. V shed 5 bases and J 6 bases; nucleotides not matched to a gene: 5. There are 13 residues in the CDR3. CDR3 DNA sequence: TGTGCCAGCAGTCCCGGGACAGGGATCGAGCAGTACTTC. This encodes CASSPGTGIEQYF.

V usage is TRBV30 and J usage is TRBJ1-5, with D perhaps TRBD1 (5 bases). This CDR3 region has 12 residues. V lost 2 bases and J lost 4, with 6 bases in between. The germline gives CDR1 GTSNPN, CDR2 SVGIG (reference sequence). CDR3 loop: CAWSPGNQPQHF. CDR3 bases: TGTGCCTGGAGTCCAGGGAATCAGCCCCAGCATTTT. Full variable domain (outside the CDR3, taken from reference TRBV30 and TRBJ1-5): SQTIHQWPATLVQPVGSPLSLECTVEGTSNPNLYWYRQAAGRGLQLLFYSVGIGQISSEVPQNLSASRPQDRQFILSSKKLLLSDSGFYLCAWSPGNQPQHFGDGTRLSIL.

The chain combines TRBV12-3 or TRBV12-4 with TRBJ2-4, with D tentatively TRBD2 (6 bases). V was clipped by 3 bases and J by 7 bases, with 10 bases between them. This CDR3 comprises 13 residues. CDR3 loop: CASSFGTGNIQYF. The CDR3 bases are TGTGCCAGCAGTTTCGGGACTGGGAACATTCAGTACTTC.